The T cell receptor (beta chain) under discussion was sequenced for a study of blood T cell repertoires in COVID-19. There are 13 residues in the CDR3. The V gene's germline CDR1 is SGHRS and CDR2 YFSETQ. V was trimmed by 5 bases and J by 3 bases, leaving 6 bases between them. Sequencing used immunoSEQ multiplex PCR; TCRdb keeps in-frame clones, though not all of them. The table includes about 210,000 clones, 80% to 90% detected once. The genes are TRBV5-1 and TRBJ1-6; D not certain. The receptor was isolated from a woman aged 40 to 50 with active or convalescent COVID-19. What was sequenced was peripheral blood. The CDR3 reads CASREDYNSPLHF. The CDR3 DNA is TGCGCCAGCAGAGAGGACTATAATTCACCCCTCCACTTT.